These T cell receptor beta chains were read from a single sample in a study of CD8 T cells in Susac syndrome. A single record per CDR3 protein comes from TCRdb applying MiXCR to the immunoSEQ multiplex PCR reads. This table holds under 200,000 distinct CDR3 sequences, about 95% found once. Sequencing was performed on CD8+ T cells from PBMCs. Receptors were obtained from a human donor with multiple sclerosis. CDR3s include the opening cysteine and the closing phenylalanine or tryptophan. The order of the fields is CDR3 length, D gene, clone size, V gene, J gene, CDR3 DNA, CDR3 protein. The D gene is left open where the match is weak. The size of a clone is reported for some rows only, either as once, few or many, or as a class for expanded clones.

14	TRBD2	-	TRBV13	TRBJ2-7	TGTGCCAGCAGCTTAGCGGGGGGGCAAGGAGAGCAGTACTTC	CASSLAGGQGEQYF
12	-	-	TRBV19	TRBJ1-1	TGTGCCAGTAATCGGGAGGACACTGAAGCTTTCTTT	CASNREDTEAFF
12	-	-	TRBV24-1	TRBJ2-7	TGTGCCACCAGTGGTGGCCCAAGGGAGCAGTACTTC	CATSGGPREQYF
19	-	-	TRBV20-1	TRBJ1-4	TGCAGTGCTAGAGGGTTTGTTCGGGACGTCGGGGGCCTTAATGAAAAACTGTTTTTT	CSARGFVRDVGGLNEKLFF
11	TRBD2	-	TRBV19	TRBJ2-6	TGTGCCAGTTACGGACTAGCGGGGGTGACTTTC	CASYGLAGVTF
14	TRBD1	-	TRBV25-1	TRBJ2-2	TGTGCCAGCAGTAAGGGGGCTAGTACCGGGGAGCTGTTTTTT	CASSKGASTGELFF
14	TRBD2	-	TRBV30	TRBJ2-3	TGTGCCTGGAGTTCGGCGGGAGCCACAGATACGCAGTATTTT	CAWSSAGATDTQYF
12	-	-	TRBV6-5	TRBJ1-2	TGTGCCAGCAGCGAAATGGGCTATGGCTACACCTTC	CASSEMGYGYTF
16	-	-	TRBV28	TRBJ2-7	TGTGCCAGCAGTTTTATGACCGGGACTGGGGCCTACGAGCAGTACTTC	CASSFMTGTGAYEQYF
14	-	-	TRBV6-1	TRBJ2-1	TGTGCCAGCAGTGAAGTCTGGCCGGGAGTTGAGCAGTTCTTC	CASSEVWPGVEQFF
13	-	-	TRBV2	TRBJ2-3	TGTGCCAGCAGTGAAGTTGGCGCAGATACGCAGTATTTT	CASSEVGADTQYF
17	-	-	TRBV7-9	TRBJ2-1	TGTGCCAGCAGCTCGCGTTTGGGGGGGCGCCCCTACAATGAGCAGTTCTTC	CASSSRLGGRPYNEQFF
14	-	-	TRBV25-1	TRBJ1-2	TGTGCCAGCAGTGCGGGGGGAGAAGGCTATGGCTACACCTTC	CASSAGGEGYGYTF
11	-	-	TRBV13	TRBJ2-1	TGTGCCAGCAGCTTTGATCTGAAGCAGTTCTTC	CASSFDLKQFF
10	-	-	TRBV30	TRBJ1-2	TGTGCCTGGAAGGTTGGGGGCTACACCTTC	CAWKVGGYTF
12	-	-	TRBV27	TRBJ2-1	TGTGCCAGCAGCCGAATCTGGGATGAGCAGTTCTTC	CASSRIWDEQFF
15	TRBD1	-	TRBV4-1	TRBJ2-7	TGCGCCAGCAGCCCCTGGGACAGGGCTTCCTACGAGCAGTACTTC	CASSPWDRASYEQYF
13	-	-	TRBV29-1	TRBJ1-2	TGCAGCGTTCCTCTCGCAGTGGACTATGGCTACACCTTC	CSVPLAVDYGYTF
15	TRBD1	-	TRBV27	TRBJ2-5	TGTGCCAGCAGTTCCCCGGGGACAGGGGTTGAGACCCAGTACTTC	CASSSPGTGVETQYF
15	-	-	TRBV9	TRBJ1-2	TGTGCCAGCAGCGTAGGGCTAGGACAGATCTATGGCTACACCTTC	CASSVGLGQIYGYTF
17	-	-	TRBV6-5	TRBJ2-7	TGTGCCAGCAGTTACTCTGGAGAGTGGAGTGGGGTCTACGAGCAGTACTTC	CASSYSGEWSGVYEQYF
16	-	-	TRBV14	TRBJ2-1	TGTGCCAGCAGCCCATATATAGGCAGGACCAACAATGAGCAGTTCTTC	CASSPYIGRTNNEQFF
15	TRBD2	-	TRBV5-4	TRBJ2-7	TGTGCCAGCAGCCCGCTGGGTTTTCGGGAGGACGAGCAGTACTTC	CASSPLGFREDEQYF
12	-	once	TRBV3-1	TRBJ1-6	TGTGCCAGCAGCCAAGATAAGTCACCCCTCCACTTT	CASSQDKSPLHF
17	TRBD1	-	TRBV29-1	TRBJ2-7	TGCAGCGTTGAGGCCCCAATCCCAGGGGGCGCGTCGTACGAGCAGTACTTC	CSVEAPIPGGASYEQYF
14	-	-	TRBV4-1	TRBJ1-1	TGCGCCAGCAGCCCACCGTTCGGGGGGCGGAAAGCTTTCTTT	CASSPPFGGRKAFF
14	TRBD1	-	TRBV2	TRBJ2-7	TGTGCCAGCACCGAACTGGGACAGGGCAACGAGCAGTACTTC	CASTELGQGNEQYF
14	-	-	TRBV9	TRBJ1-2	TGTGCCAGCAGCGTAGGAGGTAACCTCTATGGCTACACCTTC	CASSVGGNLYGYTF
13	-	-	TRBV9	TRBJ1-1	TGTGCCAGCAGCGTAGCTAGAAACACTGAAGCTTTCTTT	CASSVARNTEAFF
16	-	-	TRBV29-1	TRBJ2-3	TGCAGCGTTGAAGCCTATTCGATGACGGACTCAGATACGCAGTATTTT	CSVEAYSMTDSDTQYF
14	-	-	TRBV27	TRBJ2-5	TGTGCCAGCAGACCGGACATCCAAAGGGAGACCCAGTACTTC	CASRPDIQRETQYF
13	-	few	TRBV6-2/TRBV6-3	TRBJ1-1	TGTGCCAGCAGTTTATCGCCGAACACTGAAGCTTTCTTT	CASSLSPNTEAFF
13	-	-	TRBV19	TRBJ2-1	TGTGCCAGTAGTATTACCAGCTACAATGAACAGTTCTTC	CASSITSYNEQFF
14	-	-	TRBV27	TRBJ2-4	TGTGCCAGCAGTTTAGGCTCAACTAGAAACATTCAGTACTTC	CASSLGSTRNIQYF
13	-	-	TRBV12-3/TRBV12-4	TRBJ2-7	TGTGCCAGCAGTTTACTAGGTCGAGACGAGCAGTACTTC	CASSLLGRDEQYF